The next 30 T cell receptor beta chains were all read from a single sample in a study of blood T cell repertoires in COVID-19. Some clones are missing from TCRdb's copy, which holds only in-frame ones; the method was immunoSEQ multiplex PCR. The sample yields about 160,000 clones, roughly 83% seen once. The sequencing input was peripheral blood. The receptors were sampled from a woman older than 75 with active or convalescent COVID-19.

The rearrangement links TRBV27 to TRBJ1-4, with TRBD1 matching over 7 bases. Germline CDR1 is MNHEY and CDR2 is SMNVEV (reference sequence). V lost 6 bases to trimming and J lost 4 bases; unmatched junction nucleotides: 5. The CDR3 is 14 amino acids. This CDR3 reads CASSETGYNEKLFF. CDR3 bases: TGTGCCAGCAGCGAGACAGGGTATAATGAAAAACTGTTTTTT.

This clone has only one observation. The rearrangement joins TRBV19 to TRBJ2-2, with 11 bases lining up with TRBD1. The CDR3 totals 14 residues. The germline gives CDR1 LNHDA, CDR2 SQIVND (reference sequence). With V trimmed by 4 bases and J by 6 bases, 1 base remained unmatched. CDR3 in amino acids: CASSRTGGAGELFF. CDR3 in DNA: TGTGCCAGTAGTAGGACAGGGGGCGCCGGGGAGCTGTTTTTT.

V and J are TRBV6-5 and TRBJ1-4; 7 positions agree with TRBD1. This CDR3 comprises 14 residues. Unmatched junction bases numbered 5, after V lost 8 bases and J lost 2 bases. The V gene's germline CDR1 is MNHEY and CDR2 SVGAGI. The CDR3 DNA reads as TGTGCCAGCCATACAGGGGTTACTAATGAAAAACTGTTTTTT. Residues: CASHTGVTNEKLFF.

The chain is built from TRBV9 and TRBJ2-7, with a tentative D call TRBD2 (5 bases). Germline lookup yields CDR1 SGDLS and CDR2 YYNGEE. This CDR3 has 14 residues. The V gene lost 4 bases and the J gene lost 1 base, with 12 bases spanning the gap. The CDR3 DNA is TGTGCCAGCAGCCTGGGAGACGCTTCCTACGAGCAGTACTTC. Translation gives CASSLGDASYEQYF.

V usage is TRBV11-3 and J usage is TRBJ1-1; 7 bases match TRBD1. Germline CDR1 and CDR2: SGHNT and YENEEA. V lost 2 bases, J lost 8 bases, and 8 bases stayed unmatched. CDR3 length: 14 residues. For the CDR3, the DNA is TGTGCCAGCAGCTTACTATTGACAGGGCTGGAAGCTTTCTTT. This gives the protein CASSLLLTGLEAFF.

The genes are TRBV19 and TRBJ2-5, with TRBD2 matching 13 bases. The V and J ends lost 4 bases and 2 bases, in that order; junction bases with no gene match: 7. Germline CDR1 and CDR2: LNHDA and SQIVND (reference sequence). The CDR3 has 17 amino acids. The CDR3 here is CASSNRLAGGLQETQYF. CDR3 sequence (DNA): TGTGCCAGTAGTAACCGACTAGCGGGGGGACTTCAAGAGACCCAGTACTTC.

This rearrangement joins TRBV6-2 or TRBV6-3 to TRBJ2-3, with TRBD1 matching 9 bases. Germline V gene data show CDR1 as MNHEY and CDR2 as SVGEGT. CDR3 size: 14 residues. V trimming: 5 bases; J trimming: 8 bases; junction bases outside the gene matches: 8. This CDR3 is CASSAGQGTVTQYF. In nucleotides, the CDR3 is TGTGCCAGCAGTGCGGGACAGGGTACGGTTACGCAGTATTTT.

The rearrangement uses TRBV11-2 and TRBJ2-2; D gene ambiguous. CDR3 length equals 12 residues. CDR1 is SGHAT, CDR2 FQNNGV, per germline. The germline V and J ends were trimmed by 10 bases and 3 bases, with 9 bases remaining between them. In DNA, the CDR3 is TGTGCCACCCCACGGGACACCGGGGAGCTGTTTTTT. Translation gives CATPRDTGELFF.

CDR3 in amino acids: CASSLGQGRPQHF. CDR3 DNA sequence: TGTGCCAGCAGCTTGGGACAGGGGAGGCCCCAGCATTTT. The chain joins TRBV7-9 to TRBJ1-5, with TRBD1 identical over 10 bases. Germline values: CDR1 SEHNR, CDR2 FQNEAQ (reference sequence). This CDR3 comprises 13 residues. V gave up 3 bases and J gave up 9 bases; unmatched junction bases: 2. Filled out from reference TRBV7-9 and TRBJ1-5, the complete variable domain reads DTGVSQNPRHKITKRGQNVTFRCDPISEHNRLYWYRQTLGQGPEFLTYFQNEAQLEKSRLLSDRFSAERPKGSFSTLEIQRTEQGDSAMYLCASSLGQGRPQHFGDGTRLSIL.

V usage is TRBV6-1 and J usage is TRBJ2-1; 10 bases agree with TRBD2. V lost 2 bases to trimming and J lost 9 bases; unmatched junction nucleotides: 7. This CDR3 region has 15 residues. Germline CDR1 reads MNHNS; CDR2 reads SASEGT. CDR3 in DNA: TGTGCCAGCAGTGAAATTTTAGCGGGGGGCAGTGAGCAGTTCTTC. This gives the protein CASSEILAGGSEQFF.

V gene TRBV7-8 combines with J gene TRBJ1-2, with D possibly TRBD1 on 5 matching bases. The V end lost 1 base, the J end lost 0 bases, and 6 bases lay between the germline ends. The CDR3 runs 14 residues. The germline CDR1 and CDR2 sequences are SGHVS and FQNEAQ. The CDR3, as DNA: TGTGCCAGCAGCTTAGGGACACCTAACTATGGCTACACCTTC. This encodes CASSLGTPNYGYTF.

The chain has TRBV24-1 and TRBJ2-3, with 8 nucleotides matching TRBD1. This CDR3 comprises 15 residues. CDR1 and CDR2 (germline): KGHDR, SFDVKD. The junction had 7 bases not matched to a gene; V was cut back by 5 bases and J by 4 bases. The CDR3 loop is CATSGGQGGPDTQYF. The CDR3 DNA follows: TGTGCCACCAGTGGAGGACAGGGAGGTCCAGATACGCAGTATTTT.

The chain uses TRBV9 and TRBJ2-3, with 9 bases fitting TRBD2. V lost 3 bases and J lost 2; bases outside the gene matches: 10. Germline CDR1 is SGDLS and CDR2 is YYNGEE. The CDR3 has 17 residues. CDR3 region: CASSASSSGGHTDTQYF. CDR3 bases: TGTGCCAGCAGCGCCTCCTCCAGCGGGGGGCACACAGATACGCAGTATTTT.

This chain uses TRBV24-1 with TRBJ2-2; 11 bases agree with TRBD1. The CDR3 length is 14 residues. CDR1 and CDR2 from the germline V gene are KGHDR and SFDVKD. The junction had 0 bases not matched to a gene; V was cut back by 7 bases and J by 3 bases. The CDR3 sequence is CATRGQGDTGELFF. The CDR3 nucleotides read TGTGCCACCAGGGGACAGGGGGACACCGGGGAGCTGTTTTTT.

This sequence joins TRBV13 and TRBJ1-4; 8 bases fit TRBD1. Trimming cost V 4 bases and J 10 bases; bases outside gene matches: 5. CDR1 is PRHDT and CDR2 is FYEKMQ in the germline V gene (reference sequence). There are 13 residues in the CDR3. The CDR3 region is CASSSGQGGKLFF. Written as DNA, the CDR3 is TGTGCCAGCAGCTCAGGACAGGGCGGAAAACTGTTTTTT.

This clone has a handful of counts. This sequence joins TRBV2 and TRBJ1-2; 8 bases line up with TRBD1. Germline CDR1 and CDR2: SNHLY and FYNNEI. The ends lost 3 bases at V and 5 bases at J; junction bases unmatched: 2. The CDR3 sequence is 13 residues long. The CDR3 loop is CASSEGQDYGYTF. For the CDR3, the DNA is TGTGCCAGCAGTGAGGGACAGGATTATGGCTACACCTTC.

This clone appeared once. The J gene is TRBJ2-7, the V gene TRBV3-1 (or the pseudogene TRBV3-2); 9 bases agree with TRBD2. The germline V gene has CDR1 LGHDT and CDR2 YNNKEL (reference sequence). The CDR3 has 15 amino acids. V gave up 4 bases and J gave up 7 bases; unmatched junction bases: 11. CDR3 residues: CASSPRGSGGMEQYF. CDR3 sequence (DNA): TGTGCCAGCAGCCCCCGGGGTAGCGGGGGAATGGAGCAGTACTTC.

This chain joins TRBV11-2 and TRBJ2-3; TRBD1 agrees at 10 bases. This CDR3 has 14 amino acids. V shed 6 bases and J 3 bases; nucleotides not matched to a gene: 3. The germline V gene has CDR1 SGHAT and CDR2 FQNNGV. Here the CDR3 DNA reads TGTGCCAGCAGTATGGACAGGGGGACAGATACGCAGTATTTT. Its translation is CASSMDRGTDTQYF.

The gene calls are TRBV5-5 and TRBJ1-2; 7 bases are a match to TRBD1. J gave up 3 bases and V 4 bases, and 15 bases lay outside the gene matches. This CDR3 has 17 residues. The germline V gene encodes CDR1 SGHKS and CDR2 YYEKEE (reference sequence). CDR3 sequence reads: CASSPEGQSTRDYGYTF. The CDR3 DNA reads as TGTGCCAGCAGCCCCGAGGGACAGAGTACCCGGGACTATGGCTACACCTTC. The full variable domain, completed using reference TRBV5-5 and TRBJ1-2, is DAGVTQSPTHLIKTRGQQVTLRCSPISGHKSVSWYQQVLGQGPQFIFQYYEKEERGRGNFPDRFSARQFPNYSSELNVNALLLGDSALYLCASSPEGQSTRDYGYTFGSGTRLTVV.

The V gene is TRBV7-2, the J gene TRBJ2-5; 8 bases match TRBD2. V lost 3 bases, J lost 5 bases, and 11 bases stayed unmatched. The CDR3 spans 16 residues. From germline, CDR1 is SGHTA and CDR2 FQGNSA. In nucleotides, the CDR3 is TGTGCCAGCAGCTTCCTAGCGTCGGGGGGGCGCGAGACCCAGTACTTC. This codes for CASSFLASGGRETQYF.

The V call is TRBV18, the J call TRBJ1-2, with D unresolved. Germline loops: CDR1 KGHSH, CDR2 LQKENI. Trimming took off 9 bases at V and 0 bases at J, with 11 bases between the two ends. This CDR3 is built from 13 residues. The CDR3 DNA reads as TGTGCCAGTAGGCCCGGAGCTAACTATGGCTACACCTTC. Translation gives CASRPGANYGYTF.

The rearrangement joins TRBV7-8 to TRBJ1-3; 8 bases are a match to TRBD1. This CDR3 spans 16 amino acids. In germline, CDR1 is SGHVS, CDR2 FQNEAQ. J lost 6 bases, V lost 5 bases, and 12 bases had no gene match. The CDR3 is CASSVGTGRTENTIYF. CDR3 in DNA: TGTGCCAGCAGCGTAGGGACAGGAAGGACTGAAAACACCATATATTTT.

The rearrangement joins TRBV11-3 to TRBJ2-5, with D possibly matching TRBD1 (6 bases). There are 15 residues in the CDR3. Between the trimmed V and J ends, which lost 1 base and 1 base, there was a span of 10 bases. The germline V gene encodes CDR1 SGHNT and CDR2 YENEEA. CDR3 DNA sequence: TGTGCCAGCAGCTTAGGTTACAGGGTCCAAGAGACCCAGTACTTC. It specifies CASSLGYRVQETQYF.

In DNA form, the CDR3 reads TGTGCCAGCAGCGTAAGACTAGCGGGGGGTGGTTACAATGAGCAGTTCTTC. The encoded protein is CASSVRLAGGGYNEQFF. The V call is TRBV9, the J call TRBJ2-1; TRBD2 aligns across 13 bases. V trimming: 1 base; J trimming: 4 bases; junction bases outside the gene matches: 5. The CDR3 has 17 amino acids. Germline V lookup: CDR1 SGDLS, CDR2 YYNGEE.

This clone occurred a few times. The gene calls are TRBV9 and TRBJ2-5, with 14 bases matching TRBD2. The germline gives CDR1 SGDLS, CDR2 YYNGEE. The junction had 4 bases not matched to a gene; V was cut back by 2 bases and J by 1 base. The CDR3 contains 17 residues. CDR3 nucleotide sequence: TGTGCCAGCAGCGTCGGGACTAGCGGGGGCCTCCAAGAGACCCAGTACTTC. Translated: CASSVGTSGGLQETQYF.

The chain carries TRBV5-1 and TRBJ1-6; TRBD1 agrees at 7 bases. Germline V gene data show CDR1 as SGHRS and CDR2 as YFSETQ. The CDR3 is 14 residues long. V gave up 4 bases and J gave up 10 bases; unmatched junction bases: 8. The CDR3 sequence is CASSLGTVDSPLHF. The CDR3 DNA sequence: TGCGCCAGCAGCCTAGGGACAGTCGACTCACCCCTCCACTTT.

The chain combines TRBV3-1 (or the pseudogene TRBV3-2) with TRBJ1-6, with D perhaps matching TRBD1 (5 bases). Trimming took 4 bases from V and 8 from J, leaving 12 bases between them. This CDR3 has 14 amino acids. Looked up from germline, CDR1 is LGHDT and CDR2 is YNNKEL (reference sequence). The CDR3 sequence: CASSPGGADSPLHF. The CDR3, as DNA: TGTGCCAGCAGCCCCGGAGGGGCAGATTCACCCCTCCACTTT.

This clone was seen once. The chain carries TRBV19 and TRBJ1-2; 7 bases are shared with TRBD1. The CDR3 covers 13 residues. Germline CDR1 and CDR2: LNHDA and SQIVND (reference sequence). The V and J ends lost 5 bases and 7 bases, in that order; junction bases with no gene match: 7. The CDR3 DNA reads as TGTGCCAGTAGTTCCACAGGGGTGGGTGGCTACACCTTC. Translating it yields CASSSTGVGGYTF.

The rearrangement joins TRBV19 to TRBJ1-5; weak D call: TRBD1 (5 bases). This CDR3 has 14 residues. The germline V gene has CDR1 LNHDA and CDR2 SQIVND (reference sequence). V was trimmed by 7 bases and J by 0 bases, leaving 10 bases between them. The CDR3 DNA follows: TGTGCCAGTATACAGGCCCATAGCAATCAGCCCCAGCATTTT. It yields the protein CASIQAHSNQPQHF.

CDR3 DNA: TGCGCCAGCAGCGAAGAGACACCCCGCTATGGCTACACCTTC. Its translation: CASSEETPRYGYTF. The J gene is TRBJ1-2, the V gene TRBV5-1; D remains ambiguous. This CDR3 contains 14 residues. The germline V gene encodes CDR1 SGHRS and CDR2 YFSETQ. V lost 4 bases to trimming and J lost 4 bases, with 14 bases between them.